This TCR beta chain originates from a study of blood T cell repertoires in COVID-19. Germline CDR1 and CDR2: SEHNR and FQNEAQ (reference sequence). The CDR3 is made up of 16 amino acids. V was clipped by 2 bases and J by 1 base, with 12 bases between them. Profiled with immunoSEQ multiplex PCR; TCRdb holds only in-frame clones, not every one. The sample has about 260,000 clones, about 90% seen once. This sequence originates from a woman aged 40 to 50 who had recovered from COVID-19. V is TRBV7-9 and J is TRBJ1-3, with D possibly matching TRBD1 (5 bases). The sample consisted of peripheral blood. The CDR3 DNA reads as TGTGCCAGCAGCTTATGGGGGGATGGATCTGGAAACACCATATATTTT. Its protein is CASSLWGDGSGNTIYF.